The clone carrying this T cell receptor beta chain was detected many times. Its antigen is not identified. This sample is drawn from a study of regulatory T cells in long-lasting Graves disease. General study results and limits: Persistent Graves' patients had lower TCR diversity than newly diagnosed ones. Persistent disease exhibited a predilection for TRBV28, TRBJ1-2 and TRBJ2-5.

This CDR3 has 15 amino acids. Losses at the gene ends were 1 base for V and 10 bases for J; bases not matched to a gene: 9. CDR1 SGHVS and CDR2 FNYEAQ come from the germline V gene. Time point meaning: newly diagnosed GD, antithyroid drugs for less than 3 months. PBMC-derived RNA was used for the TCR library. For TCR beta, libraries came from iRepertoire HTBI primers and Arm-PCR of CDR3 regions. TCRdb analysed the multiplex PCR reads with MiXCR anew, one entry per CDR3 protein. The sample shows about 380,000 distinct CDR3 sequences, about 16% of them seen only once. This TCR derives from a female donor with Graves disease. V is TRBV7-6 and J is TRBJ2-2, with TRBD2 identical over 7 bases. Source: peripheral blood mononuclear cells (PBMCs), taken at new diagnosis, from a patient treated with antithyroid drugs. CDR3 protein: CASSLGGGAPSELFF. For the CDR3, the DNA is TGTGCCAGCAGCTTAGGCGGGGGAGCCCCCTCGGAGCTGTTTTTT.